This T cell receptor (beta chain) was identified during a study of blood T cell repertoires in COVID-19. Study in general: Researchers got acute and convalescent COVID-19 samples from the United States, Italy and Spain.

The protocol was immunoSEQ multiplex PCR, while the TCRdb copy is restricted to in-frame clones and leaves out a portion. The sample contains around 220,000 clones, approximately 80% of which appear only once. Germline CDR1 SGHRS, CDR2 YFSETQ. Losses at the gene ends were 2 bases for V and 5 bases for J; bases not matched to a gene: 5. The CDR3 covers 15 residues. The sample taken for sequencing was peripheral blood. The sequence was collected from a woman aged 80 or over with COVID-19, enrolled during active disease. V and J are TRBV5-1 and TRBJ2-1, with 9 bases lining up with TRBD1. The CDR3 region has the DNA TGCGCCAGCAGCTTTATGGGACAGGGCAACAATGAGCAGTTCTTC. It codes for CASSFMGQGNNEQFF.